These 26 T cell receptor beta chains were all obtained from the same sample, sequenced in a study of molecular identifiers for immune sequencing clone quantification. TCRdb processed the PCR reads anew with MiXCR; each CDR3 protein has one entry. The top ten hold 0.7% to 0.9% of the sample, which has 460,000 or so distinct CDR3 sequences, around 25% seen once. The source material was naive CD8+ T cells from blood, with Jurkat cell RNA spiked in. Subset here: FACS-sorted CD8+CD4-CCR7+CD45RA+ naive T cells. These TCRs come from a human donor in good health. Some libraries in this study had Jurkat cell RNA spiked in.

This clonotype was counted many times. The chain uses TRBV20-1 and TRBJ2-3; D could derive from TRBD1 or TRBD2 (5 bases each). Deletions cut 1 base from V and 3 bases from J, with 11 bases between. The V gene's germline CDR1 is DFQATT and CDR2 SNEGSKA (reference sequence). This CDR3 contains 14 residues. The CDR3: CSARGGSGTDTQYF. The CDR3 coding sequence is TGCAGTGCTAGAGGGGGGTCAGGTACAGATACGCAGTATTTT.

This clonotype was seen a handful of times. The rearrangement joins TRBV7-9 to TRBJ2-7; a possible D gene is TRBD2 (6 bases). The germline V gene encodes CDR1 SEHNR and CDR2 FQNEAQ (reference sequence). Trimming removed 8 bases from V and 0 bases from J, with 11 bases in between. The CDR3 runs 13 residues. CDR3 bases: TGTGCCAGCGTGGGGGGAAGCTCCTACGAGCAGTACTTC. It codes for CASVGGSSYEQYF.

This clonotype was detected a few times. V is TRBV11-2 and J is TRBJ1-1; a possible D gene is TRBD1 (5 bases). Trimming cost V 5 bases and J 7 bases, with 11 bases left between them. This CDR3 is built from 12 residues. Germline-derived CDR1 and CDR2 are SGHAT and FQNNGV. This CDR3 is CASSHETVEAFF. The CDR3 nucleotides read TGTGCCAGCAGCCACGAGACAGTTGAAGCTTTCTTT.

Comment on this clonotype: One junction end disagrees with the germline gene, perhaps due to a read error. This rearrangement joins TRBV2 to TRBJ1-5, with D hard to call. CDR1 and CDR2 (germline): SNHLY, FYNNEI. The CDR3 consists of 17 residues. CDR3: CAGSEFADGYSNQPQHF. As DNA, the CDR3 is TGTGCCGGCAGTGAATTCGCGGATGGATATAGCAATCAGCCCCAGCATTTT.

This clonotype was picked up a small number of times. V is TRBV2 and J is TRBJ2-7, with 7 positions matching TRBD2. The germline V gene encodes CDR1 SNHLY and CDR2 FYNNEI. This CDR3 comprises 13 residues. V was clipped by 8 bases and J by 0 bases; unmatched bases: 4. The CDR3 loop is CASLLAGSYEQYF. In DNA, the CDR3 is TGTGCCAGCCTCTTAGCGGGCTCCTACGAGCAGTACTTC.

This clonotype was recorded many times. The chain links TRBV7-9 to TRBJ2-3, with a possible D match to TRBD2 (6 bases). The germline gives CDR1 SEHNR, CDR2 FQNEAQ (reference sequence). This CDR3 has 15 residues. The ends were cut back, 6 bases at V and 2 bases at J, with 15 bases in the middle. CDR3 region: CASSSFGGPTDTQYF. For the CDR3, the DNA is TGTGCCAGCAGTTCCTTCGGAGGGCCCACAGATACGCAGTATTTT.

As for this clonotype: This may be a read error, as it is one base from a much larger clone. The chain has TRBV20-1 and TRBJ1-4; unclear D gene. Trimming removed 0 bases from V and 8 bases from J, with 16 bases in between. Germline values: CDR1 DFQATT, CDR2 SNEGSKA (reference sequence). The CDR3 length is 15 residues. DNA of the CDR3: TGCAGTGCTAGAGATTCAACCAAGGACCAGGAAAAACTGTTTTTT. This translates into CSARDSTKDQEKLFF.

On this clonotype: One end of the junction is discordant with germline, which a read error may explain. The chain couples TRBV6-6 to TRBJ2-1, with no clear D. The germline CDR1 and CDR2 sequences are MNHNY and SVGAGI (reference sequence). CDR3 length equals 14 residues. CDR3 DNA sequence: TGTACCAACAGTTACTCGCCCAAGGCCAATAAGCAGTTCTTC. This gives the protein CTNSYSPKANKQFF.

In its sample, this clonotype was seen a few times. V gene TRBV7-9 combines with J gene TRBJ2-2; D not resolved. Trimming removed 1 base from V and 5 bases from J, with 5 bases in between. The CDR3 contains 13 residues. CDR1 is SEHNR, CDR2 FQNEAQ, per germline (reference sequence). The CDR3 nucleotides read TGTGCCAGCAGCTTAGATTTAACCGGGGAGCTGTTTTTT. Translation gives CASSLDLTGELFF. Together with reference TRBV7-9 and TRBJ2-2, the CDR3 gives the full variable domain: DTGVSQNPRHKITKRGQNVTFRCDPISEHNRLYWYRQTLGQGPEFLTYFQNEAQLEKSRLLSDRFSAERPKGSFSTLEIQRTEQGDSAMYLCASSLDLTGELFFGEGSRLTVL.

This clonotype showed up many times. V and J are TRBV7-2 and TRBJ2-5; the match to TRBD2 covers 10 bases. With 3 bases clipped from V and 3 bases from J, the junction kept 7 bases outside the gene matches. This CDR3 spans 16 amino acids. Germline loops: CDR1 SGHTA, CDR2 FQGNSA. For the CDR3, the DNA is TGTGCCAGCAGCTTCCTAGCGGGGGAGGGTGAAGAGACCCAGTACTTC. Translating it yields CASSFLAGEGEETQYF.

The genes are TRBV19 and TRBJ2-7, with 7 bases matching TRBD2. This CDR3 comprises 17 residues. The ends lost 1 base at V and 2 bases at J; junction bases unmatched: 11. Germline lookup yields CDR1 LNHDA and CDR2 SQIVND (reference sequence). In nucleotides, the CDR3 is TGTGCCAGTAGTATAGGCCTAGCGGAACTGACGCCCTACGAGCAGTACTTC. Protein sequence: CASSIGLAELTPYEQYF. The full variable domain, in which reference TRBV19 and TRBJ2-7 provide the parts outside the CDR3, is DGGITQSPKYLFRKEGQNVTLSCEQNLNHDAMYWYRQDPGQGLRLIYYSQIVNDFQKGDIAEGYSVSREKKESFPLTVTSAQKNPTAFYLCASSIGLAELTPYEQYFGPGTRLTVT.

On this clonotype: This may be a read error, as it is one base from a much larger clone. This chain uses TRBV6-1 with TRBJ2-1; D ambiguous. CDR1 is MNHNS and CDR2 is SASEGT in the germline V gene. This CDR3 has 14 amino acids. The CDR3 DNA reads TGTGCCGGCAGTCCCCCAGGCACACCGAGTGAGCAGTTCTTC. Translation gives CAGSPPGTPSEQFF.

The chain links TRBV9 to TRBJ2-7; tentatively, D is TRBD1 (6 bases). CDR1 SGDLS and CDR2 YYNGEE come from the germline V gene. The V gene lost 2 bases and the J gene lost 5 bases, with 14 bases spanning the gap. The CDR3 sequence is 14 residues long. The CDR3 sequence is CASSVSRGADEQYF. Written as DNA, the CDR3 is TGTGCCAGCAGCGTGAGCAGGGGCGCGGACGAGCAGTACTTC.

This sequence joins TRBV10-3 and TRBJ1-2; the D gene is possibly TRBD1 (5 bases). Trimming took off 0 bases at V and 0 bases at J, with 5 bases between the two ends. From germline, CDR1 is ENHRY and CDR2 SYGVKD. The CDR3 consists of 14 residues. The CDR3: CAISESTANYGYTF. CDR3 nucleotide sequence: TGTGCCATCAGTGAGTCGACAGCTAACTATGGCTACACCTTC.

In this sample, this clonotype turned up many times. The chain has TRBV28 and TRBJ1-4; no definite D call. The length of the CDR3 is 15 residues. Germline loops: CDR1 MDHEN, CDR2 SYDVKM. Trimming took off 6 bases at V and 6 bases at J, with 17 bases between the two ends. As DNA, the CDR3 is TGTGCCAGCAGCCCAGGCGCGCTGCGATATGAAAAACTGTTTTTT. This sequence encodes CASSPGALRYEKLFF.

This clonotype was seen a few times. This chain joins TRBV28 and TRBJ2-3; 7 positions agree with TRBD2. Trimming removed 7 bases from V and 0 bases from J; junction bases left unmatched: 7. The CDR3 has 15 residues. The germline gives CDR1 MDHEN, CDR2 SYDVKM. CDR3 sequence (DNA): TGTGCCAGCACTATGGCGGGAGTTAGCACAGATACGCAGTATTTT. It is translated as CASTMAGVSTDTQYF.

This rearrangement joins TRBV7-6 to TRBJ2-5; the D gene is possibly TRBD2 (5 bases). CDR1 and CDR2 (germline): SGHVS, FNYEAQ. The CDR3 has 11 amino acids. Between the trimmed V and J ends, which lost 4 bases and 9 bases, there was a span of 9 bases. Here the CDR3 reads CASSSGSPQYF. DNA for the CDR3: TGTGCCAGCAGCTCTGGGAGTCCCCAGTACTTC.

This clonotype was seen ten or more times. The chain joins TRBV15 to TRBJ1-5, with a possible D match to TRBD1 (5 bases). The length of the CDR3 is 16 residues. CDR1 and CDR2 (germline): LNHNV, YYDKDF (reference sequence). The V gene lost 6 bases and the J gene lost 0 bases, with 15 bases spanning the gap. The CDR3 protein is CATREDKIYSNQPQHF. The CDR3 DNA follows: TGTGCCACCAGGGAGGACAAAATCTATAGCAATCAGCCCCAGCATTTT. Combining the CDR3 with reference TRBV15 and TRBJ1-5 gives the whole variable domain DAMVIQNPRYQVTQFGKPVTLSCSQTLNHNVMYWYQQKSSQAPKLLFHYYDKDFNNEADTPDNFQSRRPNTSFCFLDIRSPGLGDTAMYLCATREDKIYSNQPQHFGDGTRLSIL.

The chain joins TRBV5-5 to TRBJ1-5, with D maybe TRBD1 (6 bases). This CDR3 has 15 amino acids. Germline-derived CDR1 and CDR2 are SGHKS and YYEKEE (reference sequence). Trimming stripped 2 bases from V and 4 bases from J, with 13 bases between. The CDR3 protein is CASSFQGWKNQPQHF. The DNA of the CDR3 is TGTGCCAGCAGCTTTCAGGGGTGGAAAAATCAGCCCCAGCATTTT.

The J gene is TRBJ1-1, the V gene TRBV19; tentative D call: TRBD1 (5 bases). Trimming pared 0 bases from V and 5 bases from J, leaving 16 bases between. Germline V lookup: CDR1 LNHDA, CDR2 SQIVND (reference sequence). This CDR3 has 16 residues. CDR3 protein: CASSIDLVGAGTEAFF. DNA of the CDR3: TGTGCCAGTAGTATAGATCTAGTAGGGGCCGGTACTGAAGCTTTCTTT.

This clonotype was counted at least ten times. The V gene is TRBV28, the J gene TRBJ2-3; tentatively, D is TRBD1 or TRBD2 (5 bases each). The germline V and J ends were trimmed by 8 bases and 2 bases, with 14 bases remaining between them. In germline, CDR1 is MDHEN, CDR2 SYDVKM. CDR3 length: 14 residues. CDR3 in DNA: TGTGCCAGCGGAACTCCGGGACCCACAGATACGCAGTATTTT. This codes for CASGTPGPTDTQYF.

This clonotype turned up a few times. For the CDR3, the DNA is TGTGCCAGCAGCTTATTTGGTCCGACGGTCCTCACAGATACGCAGTATTTT. It encodes CASSLFGPTVLTDTQYF. This sequence joins TRBV13 and TRBJ2-3, with D hard to call. V lost 2 bases and J lost 2, with 17 bases in between. This CDR3 region has 17 residues. Germline CDR1 and CDR2: PRHDT and FYEKMQ (reference sequence). Complete variable domain (other parts from reference TRBV13 and TRBJ2-3): AAGVIQSPRHLIKEKRETATLKCYPIPRHDTVYWYQQGPGQDPQFLISFYEKMQSDKGSIPDRFSAQQFSDYHSELNMSSLELGDSALYFCASSLFGPTVLTDTQYFGPGTRLTVL.

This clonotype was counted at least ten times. The CDR3, as DNA: TGCAGCGTTGAAGATCTTGCCAGGATCTCCTATGGCTACACCTTC. The encoded protein is CSVEDLARISYGYTF. The chain links TRBV29-1 to TRBJ1-2; no clear D gene. The germline CDR1 and CDR2 sequences are SQVTM and ANQGSEA. The CDR3 contains 15 residues. V was shortened by 0 bases and J by 4 bases, with 15 bases between the two germline ends.

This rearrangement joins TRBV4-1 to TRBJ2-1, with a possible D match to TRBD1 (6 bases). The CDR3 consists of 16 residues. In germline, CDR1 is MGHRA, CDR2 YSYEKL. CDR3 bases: TGCGTAAGCAGCCAAGATCGAGACAGGTCCTACAATGAGCAGTTCTTC. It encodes CVSSQDRDRSYNEQFF.

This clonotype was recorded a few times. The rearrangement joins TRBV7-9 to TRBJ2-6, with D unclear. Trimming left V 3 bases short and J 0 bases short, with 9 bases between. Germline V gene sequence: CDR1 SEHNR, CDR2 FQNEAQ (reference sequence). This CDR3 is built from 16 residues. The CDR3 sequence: CASSFGHISGANVLTF. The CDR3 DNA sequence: TGTGCCAGCAGCTTCGGCCATATCTCTGGGGCCAACGTCCTGACTTTC.

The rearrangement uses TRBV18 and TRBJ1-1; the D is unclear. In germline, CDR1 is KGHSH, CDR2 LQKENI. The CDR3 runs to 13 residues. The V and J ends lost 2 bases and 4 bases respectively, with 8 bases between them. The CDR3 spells CASSPAQLTEAFF. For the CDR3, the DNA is TGTGCCAGCTCACCAGCGCAGCTCACTGAAGCTTTCTTT.